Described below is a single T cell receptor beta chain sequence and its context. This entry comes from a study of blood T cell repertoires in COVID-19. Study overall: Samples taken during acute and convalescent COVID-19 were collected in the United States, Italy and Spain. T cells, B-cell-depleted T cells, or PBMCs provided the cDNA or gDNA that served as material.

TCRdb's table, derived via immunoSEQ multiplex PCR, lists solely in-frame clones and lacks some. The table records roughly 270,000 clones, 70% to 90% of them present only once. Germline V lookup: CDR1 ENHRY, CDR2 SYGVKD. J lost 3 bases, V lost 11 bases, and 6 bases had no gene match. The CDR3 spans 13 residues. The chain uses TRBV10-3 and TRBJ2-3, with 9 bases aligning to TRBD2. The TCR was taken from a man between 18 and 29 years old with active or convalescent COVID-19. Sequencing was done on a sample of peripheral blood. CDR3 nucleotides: TGTGCCCCTCGGACTAGCGTGACAGATACGCAGTATTTT. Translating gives CAPRTSVTDTQYF.